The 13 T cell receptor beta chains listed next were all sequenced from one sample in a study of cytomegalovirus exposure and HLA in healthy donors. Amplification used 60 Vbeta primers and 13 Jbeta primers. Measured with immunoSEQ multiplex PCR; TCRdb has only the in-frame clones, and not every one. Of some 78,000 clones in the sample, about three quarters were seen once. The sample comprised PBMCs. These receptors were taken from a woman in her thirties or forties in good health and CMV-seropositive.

CDR3 protein: CASSPATSSNQPQHF. Here the CDR3 DNA reads TGTGCCAGCAGCCCGGCGACAAGTAGCAATCAGCCCCAGCATTTT. J is TRBJ1-5 and V is TRBV7-9; unclear D gene. The CDR3 covers 15 residues. Germline-derived CDR1 and CDR2 are SEHNR and FQNEAQ (reference sequence). V was pared by 5 bases and J by 0 bases, with 11 bases between.

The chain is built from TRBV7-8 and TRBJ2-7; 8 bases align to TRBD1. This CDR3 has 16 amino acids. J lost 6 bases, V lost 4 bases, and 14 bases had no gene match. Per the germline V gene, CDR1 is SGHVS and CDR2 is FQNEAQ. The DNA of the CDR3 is TGTGCCAGCAGCTCACAAGACACAGGGGGAGGTCTCGAGCAGTACTTC. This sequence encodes CASSSQDTGGGLEQYF.

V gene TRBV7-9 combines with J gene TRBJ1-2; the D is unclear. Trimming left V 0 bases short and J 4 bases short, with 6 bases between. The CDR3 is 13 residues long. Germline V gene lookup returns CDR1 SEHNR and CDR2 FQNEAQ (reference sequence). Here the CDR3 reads CASSLASGYGYTF. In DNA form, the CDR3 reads TGTGCCAGCAGCTTAGCCTCAGGCTATGGCTACACCTTC. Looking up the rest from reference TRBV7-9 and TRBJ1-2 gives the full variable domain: DTGVSQNPRHKITKRGQNVTFRCDPISEHNRLYWYRQTLGQGPEFLTYFQNEAQLEKSRLLSDRFSAERPKGSFSTLEIQRTEQGDSAMYLCASSLASGYGYTFGSGTRLTVV.

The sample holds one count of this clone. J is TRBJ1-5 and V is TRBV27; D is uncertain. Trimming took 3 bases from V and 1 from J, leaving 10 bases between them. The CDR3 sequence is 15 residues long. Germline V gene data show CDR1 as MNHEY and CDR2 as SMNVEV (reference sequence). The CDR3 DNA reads TGTGCCAGCAGTTTCTGGGCGTCCAGCAATCAGCCCCAGCATTTT. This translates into CASSFWASSNQPQHF.

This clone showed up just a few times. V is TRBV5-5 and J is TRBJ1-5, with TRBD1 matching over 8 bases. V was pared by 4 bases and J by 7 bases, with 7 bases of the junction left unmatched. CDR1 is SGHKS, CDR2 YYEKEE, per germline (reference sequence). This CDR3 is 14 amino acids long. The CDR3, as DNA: TGTGCCAGCAGCACACGGACAGGGCTCCAGCCCCAGCATTTT. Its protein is CASSTRTGLQPQHF. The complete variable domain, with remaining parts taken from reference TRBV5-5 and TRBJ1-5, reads DAGVTQSPTHLIKTRGQQVTLRCSPISGHKSVSWYQQVLGQGPQFIFQYYEKEERGRGNFPDRFSARQFPNYSSELNVNALLLGDSALYLCASSTRTGLQPQHFGDGTRLSIL.

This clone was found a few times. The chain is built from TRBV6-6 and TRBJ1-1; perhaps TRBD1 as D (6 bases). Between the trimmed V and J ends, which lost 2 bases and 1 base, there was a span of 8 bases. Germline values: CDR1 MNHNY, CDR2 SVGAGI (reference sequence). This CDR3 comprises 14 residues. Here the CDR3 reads CASSYQGSNTEAFF. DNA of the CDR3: TGTGCCAGCAGTTACCAGGGGTCGAACACTGAAGCTTTCTTT.

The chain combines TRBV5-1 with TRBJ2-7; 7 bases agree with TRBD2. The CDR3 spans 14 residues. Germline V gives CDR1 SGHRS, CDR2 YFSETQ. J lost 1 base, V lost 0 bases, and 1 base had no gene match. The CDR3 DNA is TGCGCCAGCAGCTTGGTGGGGGGGTCCTACGAGCAGTACTTC. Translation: CASSLVGGSYEQYF.

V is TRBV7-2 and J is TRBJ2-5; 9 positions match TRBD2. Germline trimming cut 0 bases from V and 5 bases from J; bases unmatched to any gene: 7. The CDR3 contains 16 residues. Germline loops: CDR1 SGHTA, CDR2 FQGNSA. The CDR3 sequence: CASSLAASGIWETQYF. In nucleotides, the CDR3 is TGTGCCAGCAGCTTAGCTGCTAGCGGGATATGGGAGACCCAGTACTTC. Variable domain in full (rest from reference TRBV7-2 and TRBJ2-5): GAGVSQSPSNKVTEKGKDVELRCDPISGHTALYWYRQSLGQGLEFLIYFQGNSAPDKSGLPSDRFSAERTGGSVSTLTIQRTQQEDSAVYLCASSLAASGIWETQYFGPGTRLLVL.

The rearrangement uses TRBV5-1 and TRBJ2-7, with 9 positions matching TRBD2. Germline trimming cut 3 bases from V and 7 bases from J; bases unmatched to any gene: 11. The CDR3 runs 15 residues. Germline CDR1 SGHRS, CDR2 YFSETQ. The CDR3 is CASSSSSGTFLEQYF. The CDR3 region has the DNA TGCGCCAGCAGCTCCTCTAGCGGGACCTTTCTGGAGCAGTACTTC.

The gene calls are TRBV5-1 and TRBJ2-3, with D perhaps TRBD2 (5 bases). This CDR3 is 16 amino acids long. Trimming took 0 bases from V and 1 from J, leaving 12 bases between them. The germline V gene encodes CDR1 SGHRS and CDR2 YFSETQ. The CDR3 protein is CASSLATSRGTDTQYF. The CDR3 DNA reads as TGCGCCAGCAGCTTGGCCACTAGTCGGGGCACAGATACGCAGTATTTT.

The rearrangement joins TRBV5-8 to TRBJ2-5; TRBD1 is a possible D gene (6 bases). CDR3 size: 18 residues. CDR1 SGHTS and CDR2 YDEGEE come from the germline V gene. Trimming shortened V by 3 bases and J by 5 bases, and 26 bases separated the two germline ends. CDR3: CASSSFSPLAGDNETQYF. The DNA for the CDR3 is TGTGCCAGCAGCTCCTTCTCGCCTTTGGCAGGGGATAATGAGACCCAGTACTTC. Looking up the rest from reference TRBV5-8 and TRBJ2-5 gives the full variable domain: EAGVTQSPTHLIKTRGQQATLRCSPISGHTSVYWYQQALGLGLQFLLWYDEGEERNRGNFPPRFSGRQFPNYSSELNVNALELEDSALYLCASSSFSPLAGDNETQYFGPGTRLLVL.

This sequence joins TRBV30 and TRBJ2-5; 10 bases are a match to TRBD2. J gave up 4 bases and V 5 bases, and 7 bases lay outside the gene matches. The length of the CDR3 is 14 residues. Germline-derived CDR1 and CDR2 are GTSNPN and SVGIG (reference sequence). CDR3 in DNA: TGTGCCTGGGCAGCGGGGGGGCTTGGAGAGACCCAGTACTTC. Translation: CAWAAGGLGETQYF.

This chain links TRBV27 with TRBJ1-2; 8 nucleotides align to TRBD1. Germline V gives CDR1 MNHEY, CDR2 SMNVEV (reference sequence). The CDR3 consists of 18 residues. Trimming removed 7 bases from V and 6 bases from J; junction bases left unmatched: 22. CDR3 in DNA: TGTGCCAGCACCAAAGCCGGGACAGGTCGTCCACAACACAATGGCTACACCTTC. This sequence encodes CASTKAGTGRPQHNGYTF.